One and the same sample provided the 17 T cell receptor beta chains below, sequenced in a study of cytomegalovirus exposure and HLA in healthy donors. Amplification used 60 Vbeta primers and 13 Jbeta primers. Libraries were prepared by immunoSEQ multiplex PCR; TCRdb keeps only in-frame clonotypes and omits some of them. This sample's table has about 150,000 clones. Material for sequencing was PBMCs. The receptor set was obtained from a woman in her forties or fifties in good health and CMV-seronegative.

For this clone: One end of the junction varies from germline; a read error may be responsible. The chain carries TRBV30 and TRBJ2-1; D might be TRBD2 (6 bases). This CDR3 contains 13 residues. Germline values: CDR1 GTSNPN, CDR2 SVGIG (reference sequence). In nucleotides, the CDR3 is TGTGCCTTGTCTAGCGACTCCGACAATGAGCAGTTCTTC. It codes for CALSSDSDNEQFF.

This chain joins TRBV9 and TRBJ1-2; 7 bases are a match to TRBD1. There are 14 residues in the CDR3. V lost 3 bases, J lost 3 bases, and 5 bases stayed unmatched. CDR1 and CDR2 (germline): SGDLS, YYNGEE. This CDR3 is CASSENRGDYGYTF. CDR3 in DNA: TGTGCCAGCAGCGAAAACAGGGGCGACTATGGCTACACCTTC.

This chain joins TRBV7-8 and TRBJ2-7, with TRBD2 matching 9 bases. CDR3 length equals 17 residues. V lost 0 bases and J lost 1; bases outside the gene matches: 7. CDR1 is SGHVS, CDR2 FQNEAQ, per germline. This CDR3 reads CASSLALLAGPSYEQYF. The CDR3, as DNA: TGTGCCAGCAGCTTAGCGCTACTAGCGGGCCCATCCTACGAGCAGTACTTC.

The chain combines TRBV18 with TRBJ2-1; 8 bases align to TRBD2. CDR1 and CDR2 (germline): KGHSH, LQKENI. The CDR3 spans 17 residues. J lost 0 bases, V lost 1 base, and 5 bases had no gene match. CDR3: CASSPRLAQSSYNEQFF. In nucleotides, the CDR3 is TGTGCCAGCTCACCACGACTAGCGCAGAGCTCCTACAATGAGCAGTTCTTC.

V gene TRBV6-4 combines with J gene TRBJ1-1; 9 nucleotides match TRBD1. CDR1 and CDR2 (germline): MRHNA, SNTAGT. The V segment lost 6 bases and the J segment 4 bases; nucleotides outside the gene matches: 6. The CDR3 extends over 14 amino acids. CDR3 bases: TGTGCCAGCAGGAAGGGACAGGGTGGCACTGAAGCTTTCTTT. Amino acids: CASRKGQGGTEAFF.

The J gene is TRBJ1-4, the V gene TRBV18; 7 bases are a match to TRBD1. Trimming cost V 1 base and J 6 bases; bases outside gene matches: 2. The CDR3 length is 14 residues. Germline assignment: CDR1 KGHSH and CDR2 LQKENI. The CDR3 DNA follows: TGTGCCAGCTCACCACTGAGGGGGCATGAAAAACTGTTTTTT. Translated: CASSPLRGHEKLFF. The variable domain in full, with the rest retrieved from reference TRBV18 and TRBJ1-4, is NAGVMQNPRHLVRRRGQEARLRCSPMKGHSHVYWYRQLPEEGLKFMVYLQKENIIDESGMPKERFSAEFPKEGPSILRIQQVVRGDSAAYFCASSPLRGHEKLFFGSGTQLSVL.

The chain carries TRBV11-2 and TRBJ2-1, with 9 positions matching TRBD2. The V gene end was trimmed by 0 bases and the J gene end by 4 bases; junction bases not matched to a gene: 1. The CDR3 consists of 15 residues. The germline V gene has CDR1 SGHAT and CDR2 FQNNGV. CDR3 in amino acids: CASSLELAGYNEQFF. The CDR3 DNA follows: TGTGCCAGCAGCTTAGAGCTAGCGGGATACAATGAGCAGTTCTTC.

This rearrangement joins TRBV9 to TRBJ2-2; 8 nucleotides agree with TRBD2. J gave up 7 bases and V 0 bases, and 2 bases lay outside the gene matches. The germline V gene encodes CDR1 SGDLS and CDR2 YYNGEE. The CDR3 is made up of 14 amino acids. The CDR3 DNA is TGTGCCAGCAGCGTAGGGCTAGCGGGCGGGGAGCTGTTTTTT. Amino acid sequence: CASSVGLAGGELFF.

This rearrangement joins TRBV4-2 to TRBJ2-3; 10 nucleotides line up with TRBD2. The CDR3 is 19 residues long. After removal of 0 bases from V and 7 bases from J, the junction contained 16 bases not matched to a gene. Germline CDR1 reads LGHNA; CDR2 reads YNFKEQ. The CDR3 sequence: CASSQDWGRAGGLLNTQYF. The DNA of the CDR3 is TGTGCCAGCAGCCAAGATTGGGGGAGAGCGGGGGGGCTTTTGAATACGCAGTATTTT.

The chain couples TRBV6-6 to TRBJ2-5, with a tentative D call TRBD1 (6 bases). The CDR3 consists of 14 residues. Germline lookup yields CDR1 MNHNY and CDR2 SVGAGI (reference sequence). Trimming left V 0 bases short and J 5 bases short, with 10 bases between. The chain's CDR3 is CASSYSTGSETQYF. The CDR3 bases are TGTGCCAGCAGTTACTCTACAGGGAGCGAGACCCAGTACTTC.

The chain is built from TRBV5-1 and TRBJ1-3, with D possibly being TRBD1 (6 bases). Germline V gives CDR1 SGHRS, CDR2 YFSETQ. The V end lost 3 bases, the J end lost 0 bases, and 13 bases lay between the germline ends. There are 16 residues in the CDR3. CDR3 in amino acids: CASSSSTGNSGNTIYF. The CDR3, as DNA: TGCGCCAGCAGCTCATCGACAGGCAACTCTGGAAACACCATATATTTT. Together with reference TRBV5-1 and TRBJ1-3, the CDR3 gives the full variable domain: KAGVTQTPRYLIKTRGQQVTLSCSPISGHRSVSWYQQTPGQGLQFLFEYFSETQRNKGNFPGRFSGRQFSNSRSEMNVSTLELGDSALYLCASSSSTGNSGNTIYFGEGSWLTVV.

The rearrangement joins TRBV4-3 to TRBJ2-1; 8 bases map to TRBD2. The V and J ends lost 1 base and 4 bases, in that order; junction bases with no gene match: 9. The CDR3 is 17 residues long. Germline V CDR1 and CDR2: LGHNA, YSLEER. The DNA of the CDR3 is TGCGCCAGCAGCCAAGTTATCACGAGCGGGAGATACAATGAGCAGTTCTTC. It encodes CASSQVITSGRYNEQFF.

The chain combines TRBV11-2 with TRBJ1-4; the match to TRBD1 covers 8 bases. The CDR3 contains 15 residues. The germline V gene encodes CDR1 SGHAT and CDR2 FQNNGV. J was trimmed by 7 bases and V by 6 bases; bases with no gene match: 10. For the CDR3, the DNA is TGTGCCAGCAGGCAACTTCAGGGGGCAGGTGAAAAACTGTTTTTT. It codes for CASRQLQGAGEKLFF.

This CDR3 reads CASSPGHLREMQNIQYF. The CDR3 bases are TGCGCCAGCAGCCCCGGCCACTTGCGGGAGATGCAAAACATTCAGTACTTC. V and J are TRBV5-1 and TRBJ2-4, with 7 bases aligning to TRBD2. The CDR3 has 17 amino acids. J was trimmed by 5 bases and V by 4 bases; bases with no gene match: 15. CDR1 is SGHRS, CDR2 YFSETQ, per germline.

The J gene is TRBJ1-1, the V gene TRBV29-1; D perhaps matches TRBD1 (5 bases). V was pared by 4 bases and J by 0 bases, with 15 bases between. Germline lookup yields CDR1 SQVTM and CDR2 ANQGSEA. The CDR3 consists of 15 residues. This CDR3 reads CSVAGGWAMNTEAFF. The DNA for the CDR3 is TGCAGCGTTGCCGGGGGGTGGGCGATGAACACTGAAGCTTTCTTT.

J is TRBJ2-3 and V is TRBV9; D unclear. Germline CDR1 and CDR2: SGDLS and YYNGEE. This CDR3 is 15 amino acids long. The V gene lost 3 bases and the J gene lost 0 bases, with 11 bases spanning the gap. CDR3 sequence: CASSALRTSTDTQYF. The CDR3 nucleotides are TGTGCCAGCAGCGCTCTCCGAACAAGCACAGATACGCAGTATTTT.

The rearrangement joins TRBV6-5 to TRBJ1-3; 7 bases match TRBD1. The CDR3 runs 15 residues. The ends lost 3 bases at V and 4 bases at J; junction bases unmatched: 6. Germline values: CDR1 MNHEY, CDR2 SVGAGI. In DNA, the CDR3 is TGTGCCAGCAGTTATTCGACAGGGATCGGAAACACCATATATTTT. Amino acid sequence: CASSYSTGIGNTIYF.